Sequencing of this TCR beta chain was carried out in a study of blood T cell repertoires in COVID-19. TCRdb's copy holds only in-frame clones and misses some; the assay was immunoSEQ multiplex PCR. The top ten hold 1.8% of the sample, which has about 120,000 clones, 90% seen once. V lost 4 bases and J 3 bases, leaving 12 bases between the germline ends. The germline V gene has CDR1 LGHNA and CDR2 YSLEER. This CDR3 has 14 residues. The chain couples TRBV4-3 to TRBJ1-2; tentative D call: TRBD1 (6 bases). Sequencing was carried out using peripheral blood. This TCR came from a human donor with active COVID-19. The donor label of this sample is uncertain. The CDR3 region has the DNA TGCGCCAGCAGCCTGGGACATCAAGACTATGGCTACACCTTC. Amino acids: CASSLGHQDYGYTF.